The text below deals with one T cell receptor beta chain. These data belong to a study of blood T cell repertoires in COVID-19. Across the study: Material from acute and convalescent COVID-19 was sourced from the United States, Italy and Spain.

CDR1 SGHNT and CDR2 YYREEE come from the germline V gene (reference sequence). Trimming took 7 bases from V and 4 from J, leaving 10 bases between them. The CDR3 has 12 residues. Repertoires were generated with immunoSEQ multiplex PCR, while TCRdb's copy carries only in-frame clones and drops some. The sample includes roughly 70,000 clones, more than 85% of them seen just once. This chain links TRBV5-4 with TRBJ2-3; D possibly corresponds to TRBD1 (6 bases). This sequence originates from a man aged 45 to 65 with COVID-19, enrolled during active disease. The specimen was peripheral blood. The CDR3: CASRKGADTQYF. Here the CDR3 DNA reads TGTGCCAGCCGGAAGGGGGCAGATACGCAGTATTTT.